The clone carrying this T cell receptor beta chain was recorded many times. The antigen is not known. The sample's time point: newly diagnosed GD, antithyroid drugs for less than 3 months. There was RNA extracted from PBMCs, and the TCR library was made from it. This record belongs to a study of regulatory T cells in long-lasting Graves disease. Points from the study as a whole: Persistent patients had more shared public clonotypes (2,741) than new patients (966). TCR diversity was lower in persistent Graves' patients than in newly diagnosed ones.

V lost 3 bases, J lost 6 bases, and 18 bases stayed unmatched. The CDR3 covers 19 residues. According to the study, TCR beta libraries were built with iRepertoire HTBI primers and CDR3-region Arm-PCR. TCRdb fed the multiplex PCR reads into MiXCR, producing one record per CDR3 protein. There are hundreds of thousands of distinct CDR3 sequences in the sample; approximately 16% occur only once, and approximately 25% lies in the top ten. These data are also associated with another study on T cells in Graves' hyperthyroidism and ophthalmopathy. That paper notes: Graves' hyperthyroidism was deemed stable given no ophthalmopathy progression within 18 months.

The J gene is TRBJ1-5, the V gene TRBV12-3 or TRBV12-4; 9 bases fit TRBD1. Sample: peripheral blood mononuclear cells (PBMCs), taken at new diagnosis, from a patient treated with antithyroid drugs. This TCR was recovered from a woman aged 40-60 years with Graves disease. This chain's CDR3 is CASSFISFLRDRAPQPQHF. The CDR3 nucleotides read TGTGCCAGCAGTTTTATTTCCTTTTTACGGGACAGGGCCCCTCAGCCCCAGCATTTT.